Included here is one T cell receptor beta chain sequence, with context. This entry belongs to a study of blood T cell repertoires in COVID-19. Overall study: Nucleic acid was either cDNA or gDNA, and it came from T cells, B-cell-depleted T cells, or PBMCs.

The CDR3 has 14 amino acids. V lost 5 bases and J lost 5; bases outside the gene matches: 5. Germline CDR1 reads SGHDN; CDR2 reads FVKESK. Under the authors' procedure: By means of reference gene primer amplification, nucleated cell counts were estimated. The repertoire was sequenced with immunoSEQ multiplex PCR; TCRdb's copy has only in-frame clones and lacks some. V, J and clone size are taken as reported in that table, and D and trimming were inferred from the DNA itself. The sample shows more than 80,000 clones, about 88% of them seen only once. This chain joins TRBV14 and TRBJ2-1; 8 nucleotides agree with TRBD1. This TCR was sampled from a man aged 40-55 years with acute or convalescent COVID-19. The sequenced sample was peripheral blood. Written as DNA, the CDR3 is TGTGCCAGCAGCTACCAGGGGGCCAACAATGAGCAGTTCTTC. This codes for CASSYQGANNEQFF.